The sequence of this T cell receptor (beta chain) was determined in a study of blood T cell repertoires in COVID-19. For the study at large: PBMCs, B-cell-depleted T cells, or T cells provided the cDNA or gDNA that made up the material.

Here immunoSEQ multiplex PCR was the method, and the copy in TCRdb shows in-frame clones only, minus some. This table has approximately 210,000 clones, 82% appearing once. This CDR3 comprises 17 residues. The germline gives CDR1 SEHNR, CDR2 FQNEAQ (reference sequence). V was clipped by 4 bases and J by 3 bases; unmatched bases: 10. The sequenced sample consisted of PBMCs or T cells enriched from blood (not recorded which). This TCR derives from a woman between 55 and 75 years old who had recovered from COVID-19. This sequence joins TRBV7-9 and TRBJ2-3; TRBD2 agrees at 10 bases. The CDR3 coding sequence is TGTGCCAGCAGCTACGAGATACCGGGACTAGCGACAGATACGCAGTATTTT. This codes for CASSYEIPGLATDTQYF.